The next 27 T cell receptor beta chains were all read from a single sample in a study of cytomegalovirus exposure and HLA in healthy donors. This PCR relied on a set of 60 Vbeta primers and 13 Jbeta primers. Measured with immunoSEQ multiplex PCR; TCRdb has only the in-frame clones, and not every one. The listing contains around 44,000 clones. Sequencing was performed on PBMCs. These TCRs come from a male donor in good health and CMV-seropositive.

For the CDR3, the DNA is TGTGCCACCAGCAGAGATAGCGGGGCGGGGACAGCCTCCTACGAGCAGTACTTC. Translating it yields CATSRDSGAGTASYEQYF. This chain uses TRBV15 with TRBJ2-5; possible D gene TRBD2, 8 bases. The end of the DNA fits TRBJ2-7 better, so the J call may be wrong. The CDR3 has 18 amino acids. Germline values: CDR1 LNHNV, CDR2 YYDKDF (reference sequence).

V usage is TRBV4-3 and J usage is TRBJ2-3; possibly TRBD2 for D (5 bases). This CDR3 spans 16 amino acids. CDR1 is LGHNA, CDR2 YSLEER, per germline. Trimming took 8 bases from V and 2 from J, leaving 20 bases between them. The CDR3 sequence is CASGSTSWGSTDTQYF. In nucleotides, the CDR3 is TGCGCCAGCGGCTCCACTAGTTGGGGATCCACAGATACGCAGTATTTT.

The genes are TRBV4-1 and TRBJ2-2; TRBD2 aligns across 11 bases. Germline loops: CDR1 MGHRA, CDR2 YSYEKL. The CDR3 has 18 amino acids. V was pared by 0 bases and J by 0 bases, with 3 bases of the junction left unmatched. CDR3 sequence reads: CASSQELAGVANTGELFF. The CDR3 coding sequence is TGCGCCAGCAGCCAAGAACTAGCGGGGGTCGCGAACACCGGGGAGCTGTTTTTT.

V usage is TRBV30 and J usage is TRBJ1-5; 9 nucleotides match TRBD1. Trimming at V came to 6 bases and at J to 6 bases, leaving 3 bases not matched to a gene. Germline CDR1 GTSNPN, CDR2 SVGIG (reference sequence). This CDR3 contains 12 residues. The CDR3 DNA reads as TGTGCCTGCGGGACAGGGACTCAGCCCCAGCATTTT. This encodes CACGTGTQPQHF.

DNA of the CDR3: TGTGCCAGCAGCGTATCCTCCGGGGGCGGGGGCTACATTCAGTACTTC. Encoded protein: CASSVSSGGGGYIQYF. This chain uses TRBV9 with TRBJ2-4; D is possibly TRBD2 (7 bases). V lost 1 base and J lost 8, with 19 bases in between. Germline lookup yields CDR1 SGDLS and CDR2 YYNGEE. The CDR3 is made up of 16 amino acids.

The gene calls are TRBV9 and TRBJ1-2; TRBD1 agrees at 7 bases. Germline-derived CDR1 and CDR2 are SGDLS and YYNGEE. Trimming cost V 3 bases and J 4 bases; bases outside gene matches: 3. This CDR3 is built from 13 residues. For the CDR3, the DNA is TGTGCCAGCAGCGAGGGGGCGTTCTATGGCTACACCTTC. Protein sequence: CASSEGAFYGYTF.

CDR3 nucleotide sequence: TGTGCCAGCAGCCTTACCGGGTTAGTTGGAGATACGCAGTATTTT. It translates to CASSLTGLVGDTQYF. The chain uses TRBV28 and TRBJ2-3; D is uncertain. There are 15 residues in the CDR3. The V gene lost 6 bases and the J gene lost 5 bases, with 18 bases spanning the gap. CDR1 MDHEN and CDR2 SYDVKM come from the germline V gene.

This chain uses TRBV11-2 with TRBJ1-5, with D maybe TRBD1 (5 bases). Trimming shortened V by 5 bases and J by 4 bases, and 9 bases separated the two germline ends. The germline gives CDR1 SGHAT, CDR2 FQNNGV. This CDR3 has 13 amino acids. The CDR3 DNA reads as TGTGCCAGCAGCCCTGGGGGGAATCAGCCCCAGCATTTT. This codes for CASSPGGNQPQHF.

The chain joins TRBV7-3 to TRBJ1-1; D remains unclear. The CDR3 has 14 residues. V dropped 5 bases and J dropped 10 bases, with 20 bases sitting between them. Looked up from germline, CDR1 is SGHTA and CDR2 is FQGTGA. In nucleotides, the CDR3 is TGTGCCAGCAGCACGATGACGGCTCCGGGGAGAGCTTTCTTT. This gives the protein CASSTMTAPGRAFF.

The V gene is TRBV15, the J gene TRBJ1-4; 10 nucleotides agree with TRBD1. Trimming cost V 1 base and J 11 bases; bases outside gene matches: 4. CDR1 is LNHNV and CDR2 is YYDKDF in the germline V gene (reference sequence). CDR3 length: 14 residues. The CDR3 sequence: CATSRGGTGDKLFF. The CDR3 bases are TGTGCCACCAGCAGAGGCGGGACAGGGGACAAACTGTTTTTT.

The chain is built from TRBV11-2 and TRBJ1-1; TRBD1 agrees at 7 bases. CDR1 and CDR2 from the germline V gene are SGHAT and FQNNGV. The CDR3 runs to 18 residues. The V and J ends lost 2 bases and 1 base, in that order; junction bases with no gene match: 13. CDR3: CASSLKTGSGTANTEAFF. Here the CDR3 DNA reads TGTGCCAGCAGCTTAAAGACCGGATCCGGGACAGCGAACACTGAAGCTTTCTTT.

The genes are TRBV6-5 and TRBJ2-4, with D hard to call. The germline V gene encodes CDR1 MNHEY and CDR2 SVGAGI. The CDR3 covers 14 residues. The V end lost 6 bases, the J end lost 5 bases, and 14 bases lay between the germline ends. CDR3 bases: TGTGCCAGCAGACCCCTCCCACTCCAAAACATTCAGTACTTC. This codes for CASRPLPLQNIQYF.

The chain uses TRBV5-6 and TRBJ2-6; D gene uncertain. Trimming shortened V by 1 base and J by 11 bases, and 10 bases separated the two germline ends. Germline V gives CDR1 SGHDT, CDR2 YYEEEE. This CDR3 spans 13 amino acids. In DNA form, the CDR3 reads TGTGCCAGCAGCTTGTCGGGTTTTTACGTCCTGACTTTC. The encoded protein is CASSLSGFYVLTF.

The genes are TRBV9 and TRBJ2-1; TRBD1 agrees at 7 bases. This CDR3 is built from 14 residues. Germline V gene data show CDR1 as SGDLS and CDR2 as YYNGEE. Trimming cost V 4 bases and J 2 bases; bases outside gene matches: 3. The CDR3 DNA is TGTGCCAGCAGCCTCGGGACAGCCTACAATGAGCAGTTCTTC. As protein: CASSLGTAYNEQFF.

The rearrangement uses TRBV6-5 and TRBJ2-7; 10 positions match TRBD2. Looked up from germline, CDR1 is MNHEY and CDR2 is SVGAGI. There are 15 residues in the CDR3. With V trimmed by 6 bases and J by 1 base, 6 bases remained unmatched. The CDR3 reads CASSALAGASYEQYF. The CDR3 DNA is TGTGCCAGCAGCGCTCTAGCGGGAGCTTCCTACGAGCAGTACTTC.

The V call is TRBV7-2, the J call TRBJ2-7; D not certain. Looked up from germline, CDR1 is SGHTA and CDR2 is FQGNSA. This CDR3 comprises 13 residues. V lost 1 base and J 4 bases, leaving 8 bases between the germline ends. In DNA form, the CDR3 reads TGTGCCAGCAGCTTAGAACCTAGATACGAGCAGTACTTC. Its translation is CASSLEPRYEQYF.

This chain uses TRBV13 with TRBJ2-7, with 7 bases aligning to TRBD1. This CDR3 spans 16 amino acids. Germline trimming cut 0 bases from V and 3 bases from J; bases unmatched to any gene: 8. Germline CDR1 reads PRHDT; CDR2 reads FYEKMQ (reference sequence). CDR3 in DNA: TGTGCCAGCAGCTTAGGCCCTGGGACAGCTAACTACGAGCAGTACTTC. Encoded protein: CASSLGPGTANYEQYF. Based on the CDR3 plus reference TRBV13 and TRBJ2-7, the full variable domain is AAGVIQSPRHLIKEKRETATLKCYPIPRHDTVYWYQQGPGQDPQFLISFYEKMQSDKGSIPDRFSAQQFSDYHSELNMSSLELGDSALYFCASSLGPGTANYEQYFGPGTRLTVT.

This chain links TRBV7-9 with TRBJ1-6; TRBD1 might be the D (5 bases). This CDR3 region has 17 residues. V was cut by 4 bases and J by 9 bases, with 22 bases left in between. Per the germline V gene, CDR1 is SEHNR and CDR2 is FQNEAQ (reference sequence). This CDR3 reads CASSYPRPAQGASPLHF. CDR3 DNA: TGTGCCAGCAGCTACCCGCGGCCGGCCCAGGGTGCTTCACCCCTCCACTTT. Complete variable domain (other parts from reference TRBV7-9 and TRBJ1-6): DTGVSQNPRHKITKRGQNVTFRCDPISEHNRLYWYRQTLGQGPEFLTYFQNEAQLEKSRLLSDRFSAERPKGSFSTLEIQRTEQGDSAMYLCASSYPRPAQGASPLHFGNGTRLTVT.

The chain uses TRBV6-5 and TRBJ1-2, with 10 positions matching TRBD1. In germline, CDR1 is MNHEY, CDR2 SVGAGI. V lost 6 bases, J lost 2 bases, and 6 bases stayed unmatched. CDR3 size: 15 residues. The CDR3 DNA follows: TGTGCCAGCAGCCCGGGACAGGGGTCCAACTATGGCTACACCTTC. Amino acids: CASSPGQGSNYGYTF.

This sequence joins TRBV5-6 and TRBJ1-6; 12 bases are a match to TRBD1. The V gene end was trimmed by 4 bases and the J gene end by 10 bases; junction bases not matched to a gene: 6. CDR3 size: 15 residues. The germline CDR1 and CDR2 sequences are SGHDT and YYEEEE. As DNA, the CDR3 is TGTGCCAGCAGCCTAGGGGGGACAGGGGGCTCACCCCTCCACTTT. This codes for CASSLGGTGGSPLHF. Together with reference TRBV5-6 and TRBJ1-6, the CDR3 gives the full variable domain: DAGVTQSPTHLIKTRGQQVTLRCSPKSGHDTVSWYQQALGQGPQFIFQYYEEEERQRGNFPDRFSGHQFPNYSSELNVNALLLGDSALYLCASSLGGTGGSPLHFGNGTRLTVT.

The genes are TRBV30 and TRBJ2-5, with D tentatively TRBD1 (5 bases). V dropped 7 bases and J dropped 5 bases, with 17 bases sitting between them. Germline V gives CDR1 GTSNPN, CDR2 SVGIG (reference sequence). The CDR3 loop spans 13 amino acids. The DNA of the CDR3 is TGTGCCTCTTTCCTAATGGGGCCGGAGACCCAGTACTTC. Its protein product is CASFLMGPETQYF.

The rearrangement links TRBV11-3 to TRBJ2-1, with 8 bases matching TRBD1. CDR3 length equals 16 residues. The germline CDR1 and CDR2 sequences are SGHNT and YENEEA. The V and J ends lost 4 bases and 0 bases, in that order; junction bases with no gene match: 5. CDR3 nucleotides: TGTGCCAGCAGCTCAAGACAGGGGAGCTCCTACAATGAGCAGTTCTTC. Translation: CASSSRQGSSYNEQFF.

The chain has TRBV2 and TRBJ2-5; D call uncertain. The V and J ends lost 1 base and 3 bases respectively, with 15 bases between them. This CDR3 has 16 amino acids. The germline V gene encodes CDR1 SNHLY and CDR2 FYNNEI. CDR3 nucleotides: TGTGCCAGCAGTGAAGAGGTCTGGGCCCCTAAAGAGACCCAGTACTTC. It is translated as CASSEEVWAPKETQYF.

The chain combines TRBV6-6 with TRBJ2-5, with 10 bases fitting TRBD2. The germline CDR1 and CDR2 sequences are MNHNY and SVGAGI (reference sequence). The CDR3 runs to 13 residues. V lost 10 bases, J lost 9 bases, and 11 bases stayed unmatched. In nucleotides, the CDR3 is TGTGCCATCGGGACTAGCGCAGGAGGGGCCCAGTACTTC. Translation gives CAIGTSAGGAQYF.

The gene calls are TRBV4-1 and TRBJ2-7, with 10 bases aligning to TRBD1. CDR1 and CDR2 (germline): MGHRA, YSYEKL. The junction had 7 bases not matched to a gene; V was cut back by 1 base and J by 4 bases. This CDR3 spans 16 amino acids. The CDR3: CASSQVWDRGAYEQYF. For the CDR3, the DNA is TGCGCCAGCAGCCAAGTTTGGGACAGGGGAGCGTACGAGCAGTACTTC.

The chain uses TRBV27 and TRBJ2-7; TRBD2 might be the D (6 bases). CDR3 length equals 13 residues. CDR1 MNHEY and CDR2 SMNVEV come from the germline V gene (reference sequence). V lost 4 bases and J 6 bases, leaving 13 bases between the germline ends. The CDR3 coding sequence is TGTGCCAGCAGTTCCTCTCGGGGGACCGAGCAGTACTTC. The encoded protein is CASSSSRGTEQYF.

V and J are TRBV6-5 and TRBJ2-7, with D perhaps matching TRBD2 (6 bases). Germline CDR1 and CDR2: MNHEY and SVGAGI. V dropped 2 bases and J dropped 1 base, with 9 bases sitting between them. This CDR3 has 14 residues. This CDR3 is CASSYTEGSYEQYF. DNA for the CDR3: TGTGCCAGCAGTTACACGGAGGGGTCCTACGAGCAGTACTTC.